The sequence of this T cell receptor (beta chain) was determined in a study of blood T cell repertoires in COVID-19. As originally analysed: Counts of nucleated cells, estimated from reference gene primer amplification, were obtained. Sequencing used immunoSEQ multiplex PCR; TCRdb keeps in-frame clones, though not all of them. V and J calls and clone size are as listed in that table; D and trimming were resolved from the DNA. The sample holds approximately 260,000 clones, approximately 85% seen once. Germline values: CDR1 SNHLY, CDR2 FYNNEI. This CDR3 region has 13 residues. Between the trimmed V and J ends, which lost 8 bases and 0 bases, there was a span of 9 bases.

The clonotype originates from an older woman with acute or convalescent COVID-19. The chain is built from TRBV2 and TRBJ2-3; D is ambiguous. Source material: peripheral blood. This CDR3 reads CASLPLSTDTQYF. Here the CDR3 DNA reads TGTGCCAGCCTTCCACTGAGCACAGATACGCAGTATTTT.